A selection of T cell receptor beta chains follows, all from one sample in a study of cytomegalovirus exposure and HLA in healthy donors. Repertoires were generated with immunoSEQ multiplex PCR, while TCRdb's copy carries only in-frame clones and drops some. The top ten hold about 3.8% of the sample, which has roughly 140,000 clones, about 80% seen once. Sample: PBMCs. The receptors here all came from a man in his forties in good health and CMV-seropositive. The CDR3 runs from the conserved cysteine through the conserved F or W. Fields, in order: D gene, clone size, V gene, J gene, CDR3 DNA, CDR3 protein. D genes are given only for firm matches. Clone size is given for some rows only: seen once, a few or many times, or a class if the clone is expanded.

-	-	TRBV7-2	TRBJ1-1	TGTGCCAGCAGCTTTGGCTATAGGGGGAACACTGAAGCTTTCTTT	CASSFGYRGNTEAFF
-	-	TRBV19	TRBJ1-2	TGTGCCAGTAGTATTCGCACTATCGGGGGCTACACCTTC	CASSIRTIGGYTF
TRBD1	-	TRBV2	TRBJ1-1	TGTGCCAGCAGGGGGGACAGCTCGAATCTTGAAGCTTTCTTT	CASRGDSSNLEAFF
TRBD2	-	TRBV13	TRBJ2-1	TGTGCCAGCAGCTTAGAATCGGGAGGTGTCAGAAATGAGCAGTTCTTC	CASSLESGGVRNEQFF
TRBD1	-	TRBV6-5	TRBJ2-7	TGTGCCAGCAGCCCCTCCCCGACAGGGATCAAGCAGTACTTC	CASSPSPTGIKQYF
TRBD1	-	TRBV9	TRBJ2-1	TGTGCCAGCGAAATCTGGTGGGACAGGGCCTACAATGAGCAGTTCTTC	CASEIWWDRAYNEQFF
-	-	TRBV6-5	TRBJ1-1	TGTGCCAGCAGATTAGACAGAATTCGCACTGAAGCTTTCTTT	CASRLDRIRTEAFF
TRBD1	once	TRBV9	TRBJ1-4	TGTGCCAGCAGCGTAGGGACAGGCTACGCCGATAATGAAAAACTGTTTTTT	CASSVGTGYADNEKLFF
-	-	TRBV6-5	TRBJ1-1	TGTGCCAGCAATGAGGTGAACACTGAAGCTTTCTTT	CASNEVNTEAFF
TRBD1	-	TRBV15	TRBJ2-7	TGTGCCACCATCTCAGGGGGCAGACCCACAAACGAGCAGTACTTC	CATISGGRPTNEQYF
TRBD1	-	TRBV5-1	TRBJ1-2	TGCGCCAGCAGCTTCCAGGGGGCAGGACAACATGGCTACACCTTC	CASSFQGAGQHGYTF
TRBD1	-	TRBV7-2	TRBJ1-2	TGTGCCAGCAGCTTTGGTGCAGGGGGCGTCTATGGCTACACCTTC	CASSFGAGGVYGYTF
TRBD2	-	TRBV13	TRBJ2-4	TGTGCCAGCAGTAGCCGGACTAGCGGGAGCTTAGAAGCCAAAAACATTCAGTACTTC	CASSSRTSGSLEAKNIQYF
-	-	TRBV7-9	TRBJ2-5	TGTGCCAGCAGACCTATGGGGCTCCAGTACCAAGAGACCCAGTACTTC	CASRPMGLQYQETQYF
-	-	TRBV9	TRBJ2-1	TGTGCCAGCAGCACCCTAAGCCAGGGGCCCTACAATGAGCAGTTCTTC	CASSTLSQGPYNEQFF
-	-	TRBV11-2	TRBJ2-1	TGTGCCAGCAGCCCTGGTATCAGCGGGGAGCAGTTCTTC	CASSPGISGEQFF
-	-	TRBV9	TRBJ1-2	TGTGCCAGCAGCGTTGAGGCGAAGGCTTACTATGGCTACACCTTC	CASSVEAKAYYGYTF
-	-	TRBV19	TRBJ2-7	TGTGCCAGTAGGAAAGCGGGACACGGCTACGAGCAGTACTTC	CASRKAGHGYEQYF
-	-	TRBV19	TRBJ2-1	TGTGCCAGTAGTACTCCGCGGAGGGGTCCTTGGAATGAGCAGTTCTTC	CASSTPRRGPWNEQFF
-	-	TRBV9	TRBJ2-3	TGTGCCAGCAGCCCAAGGGGGGGCGGCACAGATACGCAGTATTTT	CASSPRGGGTDTQYF
-	-	TRBV11-3	TRBJ2-3	TGTGCCAGCAGCGCGGGTGGATCATCAGATACGCAGTATTTT	CASSAGGSSDTQYF
-	-	TRBV6-5	TRBJ1-3	TGTGCCAGCAGTTCGGGGGTGGGGGGAAACACCATATATTTT	CASSSGVGGNTIYF
-	-	TRBV5-1	TRBJ1-3	TGCGCCAGCAGCTCCTCGACAGTCGGTTCTGGAAACACCATATATTTT	CASSSSTVGSGNTIYF
TRBD2	-	TRBV5-1	TRBJ2-1	TGCGCCAGCAGCTTCACCGGGACTAGCGGGAATGAGCAGTTCTTC	CASSFTGTSGNEQFF
-	-	TRBV30	TRBJ2-3	TGTGCCTGGGGACAATATGACAGTTACACAGATACGCAGTATTTT	CAWGQYDSYTDTQYF
-	few	TRBV30	TRBJ2-7	TGTGCCTGGAGTGTACGATGGAGCGAGCAGTACTTC	CAWSVRWSEQYF
-	once	TRBV2	TRBJ2-6	TGTGCCAGCAGCACCAGGGTACCTGGGGCCAACGTCCTGACTTTC	CASSTRVPGANVLTF
-	-	TRBV7-2	TRBJ1-2	TGTGCCAGCAGCCGCGGCGGGATTCACTATGGCTACACCTTC	CASSRGGIHYGYTF
-	few	TRBV28	TRBJ1-2	TGTGCCAGCAGTCGGGGGACGGTGAGAATCAGTGGCTACACCTTC	CASSRGTVRISGYTF
-	-	TRBV13	TRBJ1-2	TGTGCCAGCATCGCTCGCGGGTCTGGCTACACCTTC	CASIARGSGYTF
TRBD2	once	TRBV5-5	TRBJ2-1	TGTGCCAGCAGCTTGGTTGCGGGAGTTCGAAATGAGCAGTTCTTC	CASSLVAGVRNEQFF
TRBD2	-	TRBV2	TRBJ2-7	TGTGCCAGCGATCGGGGGAGGGAGAACGAGCAGTACTTC	CASDRGRENEQYF
TRBD2	-	TRBV5-1	TRBJ2-7	TGCGCCAGCAGCCCGCCCGGGACTAAATCCTACGAGCAGTACTTC	CASSPPGTKSYEQYF
TRBD1	-	TRBV7-9	TRBJ1-3	TGTGCCAGCAGCCTAGCCGGGACAGGGCCCGGAAACACCATATATTTT	CASSLAGTGPGNTIYF
TRBD1	-	TRBV2	TRBJ1-5	TGTGCCAGCAGACCCAGGGGGAATCAGCCCCAGCATTTT	CASRPRGNQPQHF
-	-	TRBV5-1	TRBJ1-1	TGCGCCAGTAAACCACTACAGGCTCGGAACACTGAAGCTTTCTTT	CASKPLQARNTEAFF
-	-	TRBV9	TRBJ1-1	TGTGCCAGCCAGGGACAAACGAACACTGAAGCTTTCTTT	CASQGQTNTEAFF
-	-	TRBV9	TRBJ2-7	TGTGCCAGCAGCCTAGTGGACGGGGGGCACGAGCAGTACTTC	CASSLVDGGHEQYF
TRBD1	-	TRBV10-3	TRBJ2-5	TGTGCCATCAGGGGGACAGGGGGCAAGAAGACCCAGTACTTC	CAIRGTGGKKTQYF
TRBD2	-	TRBV4-2	TRBJ2-1	TGTGCCAGCAGCCAAGATATCCTAGCGGGAGATTATGAGCAGTTCTTC	CASSQDILAGDYEQFF
TRBD2	-	TRBV6-5	TRBJ2-7	TGTGCCAGCAGTTACGATGCGGGGGGCCGAACCTACGAGCAGTACTTC	CASSYDAGGRTYEQYF
-	once	TRBV6-6	TRBJ2-7	TGTGCCAGCAGCCAAAGGCCCCACAGGGATCAATACGAGCAGTACTTC	CASSQRPHRDQYEQYF
-	-	TRBV9	TRBJ1-3	TGTGCCAGCAGCGTAAAAGCCCTGGGGGGGGCCGATGGAAACACCATATATTTT	CASSVKALGGADGNTIYF
TRBD2	-	TRBV4-2	TRBJ2-3	TGTGCCAGCAGCCTCCTTAGCGGGAGTGCAGATACGCAGTATTTT	CASSLLSGSADTQYF
-	-	TRBV7-6	TRBJ1-3	TGTGCCAGCAGCTTGGGGGCCCACTCTGGAAACACCATATATTTT	CASSLGAHSGNTIYF
-	-	TRBV12-5	TRBJ2-5	TGTGCTAGTGGTTCGCAGGGGTTTGGGAAGAAGACCCAGTACTTC	CASGSQGFGKKTQYF
TRBD2	-	TRBV9	TRBJ2-1	TGTGCCAGCAGCGAGACTAGCGGGACCTACAATGAGCAGTTCTTC	CASSETSGTYNEQFF
TRBD1	few	TRBV6-5	TRBJ1-1	TGTGCCAGCAGGAGCAGGGGGTTTACTGAAGCTTTCTTT	CASRSRGFTEAFF
-	few	TRBV29-1	TRBJ1-2	TGTGGCGCGGCATACGACTATGGCTACACCTTC	CGAAYDYGYTF
TRBD1	-	TRBV7-9	TRBJ2-3	TGTGCCAGCAGCTTTAGGGGGCCAAGCACAGATACGCAGTATTTT	CASSFRGPSTDTQYF